Shown below are 5 T cell receptor beta chains from a single sample sequenced in a study of T cell clonality in common variable immunodeficiency. Only in-frame clones appear in the TCRdb table, and some are missing; sequencing was by immunoSEQ multiplex PCR. Recorded here are tens of thousands of clones, with no singletons, and the ten leading clones hold around 3.3%. The sample was peripheral blood mononuclear cells. The origin of the receptors is a person aged 18-70 years in good health.

This clone was found many times. The CDR3 end is not reached by the read, which stops 3 residues before it; the germline J gene fills it in. The genes are TRBV20-1 and TRBJ2-5, with 10 bases matching TRBD2. CDR1 is DFQATT, CDR2 SNEGSKA, per germline (reference sequence). The CDR3 is 16 amino acids. V shed 0 bases, J shed 4 bases, and the junction held 8 bases outside the gene matches. The CDR3 sequence: CSARDPSSGSGETQYF. The CDR3 bases that were read are TGCAGTGCTAGAGATCCCTCTAGCGGGAGCGGAGAGACC.

This clone has at least ten counts. Sequencing ends 3 residues short of the CDR3 end; the germline J gene provides the rest. The chain carries TRBV20-1 and TRBJ2-3, with 9 bases that match TRBD2. This CDR3 is built from 14 residues. Germline loops: CDR1 DFQATT, CDR2 SNEGSKA (reference sequence). CDR3 residues: CSASGLAGLSTQYF. The DNA read from the CDR3 is TGCAGTGCTAGTGGCCTAGCGGGACTGTCGACG.

This clone occurred a few times. Coverage ceases 3 residues before the CDR3 finishes, and the germline J gene fills in the end. This chain uses TRBV19 with TRBJ2-1; D possibly corresponds to TRBD2 (5 bases). Germline CDR1 reads LNHDA; CDR2 reads SQIVND (reference sequence). V lost 2 bases to trimming and J lost 7 bases, with 18 bases between them. The CDR3 contains 16 residues. The sequenced CDR3 bases are TGTGCCAGTAGTATAATTGCGGGTTCGGGCATGAATGAG. Its translation is CASSIIAGSGMNE. The entire CDR3 sequence reads CASSIIAGSGMNEQFF.

This clone has ten or more counts. Sequencing ends 3 residues short of the CDR3 end; the germline J gene provides the rest. The sample carries other DNA sequences with the same CDR3. The chain carries TRBV2 and TRBJ1-2; D is unresolved. CDR1 is SNHLY, CDR2 FYNNEI, per germline. The germline V and J ends were trimmed by 3 bases and 4 bases, with 9 bases remaining between them. The CDR3 has 13 amino acids. The part of the CDR3 DNA that was read is TGTGCCAGCAGTGAGCCCGGTGCCTATGGC. Translation gives CASSEPGAYG. The whole CDR3 region reads CASSEPGAYGYTF.

In this sample, this clone turned up many times. Coverage ceases 3 residues before the CDR3 finishes, and the germline J gene fills in the end. This chain links TRBV20-1 with TRBJ2-5, with 9 positions matching TRBD1. The germline V gene has CDR1 DFQATT and CDR2 SNEGSKA (reference sequence). V dropped 4 bases and J dropped 2; count of bases not matched to a gene: 8. The CDR3 length is 15 residues. CDR3 protein: CSAIPGQGSQETQYF. The part of the CDR3 DNA that was read is TGCAGTGCTATCCCCGGACAGGGGAGTCAAGAGACC.